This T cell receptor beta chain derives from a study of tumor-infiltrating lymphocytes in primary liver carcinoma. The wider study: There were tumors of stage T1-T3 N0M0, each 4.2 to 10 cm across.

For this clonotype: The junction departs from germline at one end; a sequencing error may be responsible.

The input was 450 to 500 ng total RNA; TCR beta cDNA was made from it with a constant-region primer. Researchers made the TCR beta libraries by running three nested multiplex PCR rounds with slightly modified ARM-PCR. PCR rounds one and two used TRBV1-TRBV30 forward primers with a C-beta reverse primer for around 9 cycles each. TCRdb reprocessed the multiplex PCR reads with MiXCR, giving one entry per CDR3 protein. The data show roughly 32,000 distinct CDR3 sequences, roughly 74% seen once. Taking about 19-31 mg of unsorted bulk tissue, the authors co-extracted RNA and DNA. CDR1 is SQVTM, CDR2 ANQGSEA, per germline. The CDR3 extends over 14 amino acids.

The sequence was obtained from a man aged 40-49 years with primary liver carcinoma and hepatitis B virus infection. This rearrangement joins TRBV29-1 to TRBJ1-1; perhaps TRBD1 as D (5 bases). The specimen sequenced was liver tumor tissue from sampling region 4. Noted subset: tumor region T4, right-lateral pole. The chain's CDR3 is CSVRTRTGNTEAFF. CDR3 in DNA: TGCAGCGTCAGGACAAGAACAGGAAACACTGAAGCCTTCTTT. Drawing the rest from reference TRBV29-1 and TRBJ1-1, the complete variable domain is SAVISQKPSRDICQRGTSLTIQCQVDSQVTMMFWYRQQPGQSLTLIATANQGSEATYESGFVIDKFPISRPNLTFSTLTVSNMSPEDSSIYLCSVRTRTGNTEAFFGQGTRLTVV.